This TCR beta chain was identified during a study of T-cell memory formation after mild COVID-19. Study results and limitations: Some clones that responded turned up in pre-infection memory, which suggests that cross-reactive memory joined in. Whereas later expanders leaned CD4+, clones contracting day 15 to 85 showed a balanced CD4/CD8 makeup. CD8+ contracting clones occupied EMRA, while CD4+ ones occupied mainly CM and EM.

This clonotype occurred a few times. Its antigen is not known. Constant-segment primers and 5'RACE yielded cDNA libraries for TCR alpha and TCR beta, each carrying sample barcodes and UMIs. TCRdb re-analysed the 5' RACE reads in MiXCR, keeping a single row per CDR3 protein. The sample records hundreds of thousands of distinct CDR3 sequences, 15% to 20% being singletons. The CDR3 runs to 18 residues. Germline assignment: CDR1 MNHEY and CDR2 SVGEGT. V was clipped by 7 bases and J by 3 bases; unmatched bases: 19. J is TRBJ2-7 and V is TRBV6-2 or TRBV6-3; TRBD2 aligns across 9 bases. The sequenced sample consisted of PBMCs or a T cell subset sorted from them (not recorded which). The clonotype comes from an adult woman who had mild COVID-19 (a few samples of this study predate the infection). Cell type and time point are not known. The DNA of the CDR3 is TGTGCCAGCACCACAACCCGGGCTAGCGGGACCCCGAACTACGAGCAGTACTTC. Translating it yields CASTTTRASGTPNYEQYF.